Following are 2 T cell receptor beta chains from one sample sequenced in a study of cytomegalovirus exposure and HLA in healthy donors. The PCR made use of 60 Vbeta and 13 Jbeta primers. The assay was immunoSEQ multiplex PCR, and TCRdb's table has in-frame clones only and misses some. Of some 200,000 clones in the sample, around 84% are singletons; the top ten hold 1.5% to 2%. The sequenced sample was PBMCs. The receptors stem from a woman aged 18-29 years in good health and CMV-seronegative.

This rearrangement joins TRBV19 to TRBJ1-2; 8 nucleotides agree with TRBD1. The CDR3 extends over 12 amino acids. Per the germline V gene, CDR1 is LNHDA and CDR2 is SQIVND (reference sequence). V gave up 6 bases and J gave up 4 bases; unmatched junction bases: 1. DNA of the CDR3: TGTGCCAGTAGGACAGGGGCCTATGGCTACACCTTC. Amino acid sequence: CASRTGAYGYTF.

The chain uses TRBV7-6 and TRBJ2-7; a possible D gene is TRBD1 (6 bases). The CDR3 extends over 13 amino acids. Germline V gene sequence: CDR1 SGHVS, CDR2 FNYEAQ. V was shortened by 5 bases and J by 7 bases, with 15 bases between the two germline ends. This chain's CDR3 is CASSPEWGQEQYF. CDR3 DNA: TGTGCCAGCAGCCCCGAGTGGGGGCAAGAGCAGTACTTC. The full variable domain, completed using reference TRBV7-6 and TRBJ2-7, is GAGVSQSPRYKVTKRGQDVALRCDPISGHVSLYWYRQALGQGPEFLTYFNYEAQQDKSGLPNDRFSAERPEGSISTLTIQRTEQRDSAMYRCASSPEWGQEQYFGPGTRLTVT.